This is a list of T cell receptor beta chains from one sample in a study of blood T cell repertoires in COVID-19. Method: immunoSEQ multiplex PCR; TCRdb's copy keeps in-frame clones and lacks some. The sample lists fewer than 250,000 clones, 86% seen once, with 1.5% to 2% in the top ten. Sequencing input: peripheral blood. The receptors come from a woman aged 55-69 years who had recovered from COVID-19. Each CDR3 is given with its conserved first and last residue. D genes are given only for firm matches. Some rows mark clone size as missing; the rest say once, few, many or name a class of expanded clone.

CDR3 length,V gene,D gene,clone size,J gene,CDR3 DNA,CDR3 protein
13,TRBV7-9,TRBD1,.,TRBJ2-1,TGTGCCAGCCAGACAGGGGGCCGGAATGAGCAGTTCTTC,CASQTGGRNEQFF
18,TRBV18,TRBD1,.,TRBJ1-2,TGTGCCAGCTCACCCAAGAGACCGGACAGGGGAGACCACTATGGCTACACCTTC,CASSPKRPDRGDHYGYTF
19,TRBV15,TRBD2,.,TRBJ2-3,TGTGCCACCAGCAGAGATCGTGGACTAGCGGGACCTAGCACAGATACGCAGTATTTT,CATSRDRGLAGPSTDTQYF
16,TRBV6-5,.,.,TRBJ1-2,TGTGCCAGCAGTTCCCCCCGACAGAGAGCTAACTATGGCTACACCTTC,CASSSPRQRANYGYTF
15,TRBV6-1,TRBD1,few,TRBJ1-5,TGTGCCAGCAGAGAAGGAGACAGGGCTGGTCAGCCCCAGCATTTT,CASREGDRAGQPQHF
15,TRBV5-4,TRBD1,.,TRBJ1-1,TGTGCCAGCAGCTCCCCGGGACAGGGATCTACTGAAGCTTTCTTT,CASSSPGQGSTEAFF
15,TRBV9,TRBD2,.,TRBJ2-7,TGTGCCAGCAGTCCGTCGGGGGGGTTTTCCTACGAGCAGTACTTC,CASSPSGGFSYEQYF
13,TRBV5-1,.,.,TRBJ1-2,TGCGCCAGCAGCTTGGGACAGATGGGCGGCTACACCTTC,CASSLGQMGGYTF
15,TRBV21-1,.,.,TRBJ2-7,TGTGCCAGCAGCAAAGCATCGGCAGGGGAGGGCGAGCAGTACTTC,CASSKASAGEGEQYF
14,TRBV18,.,.,TRBJ1-4,TGTGCCAGCTCACCCTCGACAGATAATGAAAAACTGTTTTTT,CASSPSTDNEKLFF
14,TRBV5-4,TRBD1,.,TRBJ1-1,TGTGCCAGCAGCACTGGACAGGAGCTCACTGAAGCTTTCTTT,CASSTGQELTEAFF
15,TRBV7-6,.,.,TRBJ1-1,TGTGCCAGCAGCTCCCCCTTGGGCCGGAACACTGAAGCTTTCTTT,CASSSPLGRNTEAFF
15,TRBV3-1/TRBV3-2,TRBD1,once,TRBJ2-7,TGTGCCAGCAGTCTAGAACAGGGGCTATCCTACGAGCAGTACTTC,CASSLEQGLSYEQYF
19,TRBV10-3,TRBD1,.,TRBJ2-5,TGTGCCATCAGTGAGTTTCCCGGGACAGGGGTTTGGTTTGCAGAGACCCAGTACTTC,CAISEFPGTGVWFAETQYF
16,TRBV4-1,.,.,TRBJ1-2,TGCGCCAGCAGCCCTCGTGGGATAGGGGCTAACTATGGCTACACCTTC,CASSPRGIGANYGYTF
14,TRBV4-3,.,few,TRBJ1-2,TGCGCCAGCAGCCAAGTCGGAACAGGCTATGGCTACACCTTC,CASSQVGTGYGYTF
17,TRBV5-1,TRBD2,once,TRBJ2-7,TGCGCCAGCAGCTTGGGTGTGCGGGGGGACCTCTCCTACGAGCAGTACTTC,CASSLGVRGDLSYEQYF
14,TRBV5-4,.,.,TRBJ2-2,TGTGCCAGCAGCCTGCGCCGGAACACCGGGGAGCTGTTTTTT,CASSLRRNTGELFF
12,TRBV19,.,.,TRBJ2-1,TGTGCCAGTAGTAGGCGGGGCGGGGAGCAGTTCTTC,CASSRRGGEQFF
13,TRBV5-1,.,.,TRBJ1-2,TGCGCCAGCAGCTTGCAGGGAGGGGACGGCTACACCTTC,CASSLQGGDGYTF
15,TRBV10-3,TRBD1,once,TRBJ2-7,TGTGCCATCAGAAGGGCCGGAGACAGGGGGTACGAGCAGTACTTC,CAIRRAGDRGYEQYF
13,TRBV5-1,.,once,TRBJ2-7,TGCGCCAGCAGCTTTCTTGAGGGAATGGAGCAGTACTTC,CASSFLEGMEQYF
15,TRBV9,TRBD1,.,TRBJ1-2,TGTGCCAGCAGCCCCCGGGACAGGGCTAACTATGGCTACACCTTC,CASSPRDRANYGYTF
13,TRBV7-9,.,.,TRBJ2-3,TGTGCCAGCAACCGGGGTCTCGCAGATACGCAGTATTTT,CASNRGLADTQYF
15,TRBV19,.,.,TRBJ1-5,TGTGCCAGTAGTTGGAGGGATCATAGCAATCAGCCCCAGCATTTT,CASSWRDHSNQPQHF
16,TRBV5-1,.,.,TRBJ2-3,TGCGCCAGCAGCTTGGCGGACCGGGGGTTGTTAGATACGCAGTATTTT,CASSLADRGLLDTQYF
12,TRBV19,.,.,TRBJ1-2,TGTGCCAGTAGTATGTCATCAGGTGGCTACACCTTC,CASSMSSGGYTF
12,TRBV6-5,.,.,TRBJ2-3,TGTGCCAGCAGCCGAGACACAGATACGCAGTATTTT,CASSRDTDTQYF